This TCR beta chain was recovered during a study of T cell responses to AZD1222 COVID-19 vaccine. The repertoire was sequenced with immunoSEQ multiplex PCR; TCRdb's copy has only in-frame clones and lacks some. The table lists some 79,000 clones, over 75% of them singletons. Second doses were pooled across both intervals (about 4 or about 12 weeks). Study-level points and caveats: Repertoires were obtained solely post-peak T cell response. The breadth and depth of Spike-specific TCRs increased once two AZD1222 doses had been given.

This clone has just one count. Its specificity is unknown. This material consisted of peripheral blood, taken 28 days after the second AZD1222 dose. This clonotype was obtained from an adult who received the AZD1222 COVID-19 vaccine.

CDR3 residues: CASSQGLAGNEQFF. DNA for the CDR3: TGCGCCAGCAGCCAGGGACTAGCGGGCAATGAGCAGTTCTTC. This chain connects TRBV4-3 to TRBJ2-1; 12 bases map to TRBD2. The V segment lost 3 bases and the J segment 6 bases; nucleotides outside the gene matches: 0. The CDR3 sequence is 14 residues long. From germline, CDR1 is LGHNA and CDR2 YSLEER.